This TCR beta chain was sequenced during a study of blood T cell repertoires in COVID-19. Study as a whole: Material from acute and convalescent COVID-19 was sourced from the United States, Italy and Spain.

From germline, CDR1 is LGHNA and CDR2 YSLEER. The V end lost 0 bases, the J end lost 2 bases, and 16 bases lay between the germline ends. This CDR3 is built from 18 residues. Using immunoSEQ multiplex PCR, the repertoire was profiled, and TCRdb retains in-frame clones only, with some absent. Among about 300,000 clones listed, over 85% were seen once. The V gene is TRBV4-3, the J gene TRBJ2-2, with a possible D match to TRBD2 (5 bases). The sequence was obtained from a woman under 40 with COVID-19, enrolled during active disease. The specimen was peripheral blood. The CDR3 loop is CASSQEASAGLNTGELFF. DNA of the CDR3: TGCGCCAGCAGCCAAGAAGCGTCGGCAGGACTCAACACCGGGGAGCTGTTTTTT.